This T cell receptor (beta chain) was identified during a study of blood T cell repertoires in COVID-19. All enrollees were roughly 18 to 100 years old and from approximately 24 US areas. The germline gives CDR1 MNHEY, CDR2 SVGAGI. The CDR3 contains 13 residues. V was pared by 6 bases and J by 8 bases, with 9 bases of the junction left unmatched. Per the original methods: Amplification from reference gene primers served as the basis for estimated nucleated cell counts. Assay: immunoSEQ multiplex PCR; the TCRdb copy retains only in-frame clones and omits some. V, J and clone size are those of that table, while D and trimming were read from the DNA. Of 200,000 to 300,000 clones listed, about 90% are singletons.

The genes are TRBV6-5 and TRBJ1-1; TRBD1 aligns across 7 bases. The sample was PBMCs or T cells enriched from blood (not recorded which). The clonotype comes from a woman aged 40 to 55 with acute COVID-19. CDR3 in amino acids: CASRVNYRGEAFF. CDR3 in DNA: TGTGCCAGCAGAGTTAACTACAGGGGAGAAGCTTTCTTT.